A single sample is the source of the 30 T cell receptor beta chains below, sequenced in a study of OX40 agonist ivuxolimab in advanced cancers. The assay was immunoSEQ multiplex PCR, and TCRdb's table has in-frame clones only and misses some. The sample consists of roughly 67,000 clones, nearly 95% of them appearing once. The specimen was CD4+ or CD8+ T cells sorted from blood, collected in a trial of the OX40 agonist ivuxolimab. The receptors were gathered from an adult with an advanced solid tumor such as melanoma, head and neck, liver or kidney cancer.

V and J are TRBV10-1 and TRBJ1-1, with TRBD1 matching over 9 bases. The CDR3 is 15 amino acids. Germline assignment: CDR1 WNHNN and CDR2 SYGVQD (reference sequence). With V trimmed by 3 bases and J by 6 bases, 8 bases remained unmatched. The DNA for the CDR3 is TGCGCCAGCAGTGACTTGGGACAGGGAGCTCCTGAAGCTTTCTTT. It encodes CASSDLGQGAPEAFF.

The rearrangement uses TRBV4-1 and TRBJ2-1, with 15 bases aligning to TRBD2. From germline, CDR1 is MGHRA and CDR2 YSYEKL. The CDR3 spans 19 residues. The J segment lost 0 bases and the V segment lost 4 bases, leaving 7 bases of the junction unmatched. The CDR3: CASSPWTSGGESSYNEQFF. The CDR3 region has the DNA TGCGCCAGCAGCCCCTGGACTAGCGGGGGGGAGAGCTCCTACAATGAGCAGTTCTTC.

The rearrangement uses TRBV4-1 and TRBJ2-1; 12 bases align to TRBD2. This CDR3 is built from 16 residues. With 0 bases clipped from V and 10 bases from J, the junction kept 7 bases outside the gene matches. Germline values: CDR1 MGHRA, CDR2 YSYEKL. The CDR3 DNA reads TGCGCCAGCAGCCAAGAGTCTAGCGGGAGGGCCCGGGAGCAGTTCTTC. This translates into CASSQESSGRAREQFF.

V gene TRBV19 combines with J gene TRBJ2-7; D tentatively fits TRBD1 or TRBD2 (5 bases each). The CDR3 is 15 residues long. The ends were cut back, 6 bases at V and 5 bases at J, with 20 bases in the middle. Germline assignment: CDR1 LNHDA and CDR2 SQIVND (reference sequence). CDR3 protein: CASRMYRDGEHEQYF. Here the CDR3 DNA reads TGTGCCAGTAGGATGTACCGGGACGGCGAGCACGAGCAGTACTTC.

V and J are TRBV5-4 and TRBJ1-2; TRBD1 aligns across 9 bases. This CDR3 spans 15 amino acids. The J segment lost 1 base and the V segment lost 5 bases, leaving 6 bases of the junction unmatched. The germline gives CDR1 SGHNT, CDR2 YYREEE (reference sequence). CDR3 in DNA: TGTGCCAGCAGGAATGGACAGGGGATTAACTATGGCTACACCTTC. Protein: CASRNGQGINYGYTF. Filled out from reference TRBV5-4 and TRBJ1-2, the complete variable domain reads ETGVTQSPTHLIKTRGQQVTLRCSSQSGHNTVSWYQQALGQGPQFIFQYYREEENGRGNFPPRFSGLQFPNYSSELNVNALELDDSALYLCASRNGQGINYGYTFGSGTRLTVV.

This rearrangement joins TRBV6-1 to TRBJ2-7; 10 bases map to TRBD1. The V gene end was trimmed by 5 bases and the J gene end by 3 bases; junction bases not matched to a gene: 7. The germline V gene has CDR1 MNHNS and CDR2 SASEGT. The CDR3 length is 15 residues. CDR3 sequence reads: CASSPRGTGVYEQYF. In DNA, the CDR3 is TGTGCCAGCAGTCCAAGAGGGACAGGGGTCTACGAGCAGTACTTC.

The chain uses TRBV12-5 and TRBJ2-2; either TRBD1 or TRBD2 may supply D (5 bases each). Deletions cut 0 bases from V and 5 bases from J, with 16 bases between. Germline CDR1 LGHNT, CDR2 FRNRAP. This CDR3 has 17 amino acids. The CDR3 coding sequence is TGTGCTAGTGGTTTGGTACTGGATGGGACCCGAACCGGGGAGCTGTTTTTT. It is translated as CASGLVLDGTRTGELFF.

The chain uses TRBV7-9 and TRBJ2-5; possibly TRBD1 for D (6 bases). CDR1 and CDR2 from the germline V gene are SEHNR and FQNEAQ (reference sequence). The CDR3 spans 15 residues. Trimming removed 3 bases at V and 2 bases at J, with 13 bases between. The CDR3 sequence is CASSFHETGQETQYF. Here the CDR3 DNA reads TGTGCCAGCAGCTTTCACGAGACAGGACAAGAGACCCAGTACTTC.

The chain carries TRBV7-2 and TRBJ2-7; TRBD1 matches at 7 bases. Germline V CDR1 and CDR2: SGHTA, FQGNSA. This CDR3 spans 15 amino acids. After removal of 5 bases from V and 3 bases from J, the junction contained 10 bases not matched to a gene. The CDR3: CASSTRDSAFYEQYF. Here the CDR3 DNA reads TGTGCCAGCAGCACACGGGACAGCGCTTTCTACGAGCAGTACTTC. Looking up the rest from reference TRBV7-2 and TRBJ2-7 gives the full variable domain: GAGVSQSPSNKVTEKGKDVELRCDPISGHTALYWYRQSLGQGLEFLIYFQGNSAPDKSGLPSDRFSAERTGGSVSTLTIQRTQQEDSAVYLCASSTRDSAFYEQYFGPGTRLTVT.

The chain uses TRBV27 and TRBJ1-5; D gene uncertain. CDR1 and CDR2 from the germline V gene are MNHEY and SMNVEV (reference sequence). The CDR3 contains 15 residues. With 0 bases removed from V and 7 bases from J, the gap between germline ends came to 13 bases. In nucleotides, the CDR3 is TGTGCCAGCAGTTTATCTGGCGGGTTGCCCCAGCCCCAGCATTTT. Amino acids: CASSLSGGLPQPQHF.

The chain combines TRBV5-1 with TRBJ1-2; D ambiguous. Between the trimmed V and J ends, which lost 1 base and 0 bases, there was a span of 13 bases. Germline-derived CDR1 and CDR2 are SGHRS and YFSETQ. The CDR3 length is 16 residues. The CDR3 DNA reads as TGCGCCAGCAGCTTGTGGAGCGGTCCTTCTAACTATGGCTACACCTTC. As protein: CASSLWSGPSNYGYTF.

The genes are TRBV25-1 and TRBJ2-7; D gene uncertain. From germline, CDR1 is MGHDK and CDR2 SYGVNS. CDR3 length: 12 residues. V lost 6 bases and J 2 bases, leaving 8 bases between the germline ends. In DNA, the CDR3 is TGTGCCAGCAGCATTGACCCCTACGAGCAGTACTTC. This codes for CASSIDPYEQYF.

J is TRBJ1-5 and V is TRBV19; D unresolved. CDR1 LNHDA and CDR2 SQIVND come from the germline V gene (reference sequence). The CDR3 totals 13 residues. Trimming cost V 1 base and J 3 bases, with 4 bases left between them. The CDR3 region is CASSIGANQPQHF. CDR3 nucleotide sequence: TGTGCCAGTAGTATAGGTGCCAATCAGCCCCAGCATTTT.

The chain carries TRBV29-1 and TRBJ2-5; 10 bases map to TRBD2. The ends lost 3 bases at V and 0 bases at J; junction bases unmatched: 10. This CDR3 is built from 17 residues. The germline gives CDR1 SQVTM, CDR2 ANQGSEA. This CDR3 reads CSVDKFLAGGYQETQYF. CDR3 nucleotides: TGCAGCGTTGATAAGTTCTTAGCGGGGGGTTACCAAGAGACCCAGTACTTC.

V gene TRBV7-6 combines with J gene TRBJ2-7; D is unclear. CDR1 is SGHVS and CDR2 is FNYEAQ in the germline V gene. The CDR3 is made up of 11 amino acids. Trimming shortened V by 2 bases and J by 5 bases, and 4 bases separated the two germline ends. This chain's CDR3 is CASSLFNEQYF. The CDR3 bases are TGTGCCAGCAGCTTATTCAACGAGCAGTACTTC.

The J gene is TRBJ1-4, the V gene TRBV4-1; 10 positions match TRBD1. The CDR3 is 17 residues long. Germline V gene data show CDR1 as MGHRA and CDR2 as YSYEKL. Trimming cost V 4 bases and J 0 bases; bases outside gene matches: 5. Here the CDR3 reads CASSPRDRGSTNEKLFF. DNA of the CDR3: TGCGCCAGCAGCCCTCGGGACAGGGGTTCAACTAATGAAAAACTGTTTTTT.

This clone was seen a handful of times. V gene TRBV4-1 combines with J gene TRBJ1-5; D remains unclear. V lost 0 bases and J lost 5, with 8 bases in between. This CDR3 has 14 amino acids. In germline, CDR1 is MGHRA, CDR2 YSYEKL. CDR3 residues: CASSQDGYDQPQHF. The DNA of the CDR3 is TGCGCCAGCAGCCAAGATGGTTACGATCAGCCCCAGCATTTT.

CDR3 loop: CASSEGSGEETQYF. The CDR3 region has the DNA TGTGCCAGCAGTGAGGGATCCGGGGAAGAGACCCAGTACTTC. The gene calls are TRBV2 and TRBJ2-5; TRBD2 might be the D (5 bases). Trimming shortened V by 3 bases and J by 3 bases, and 11 bases separated the two germline ends. Germline CDR1 and CDR2: SNHLY and FYNNEI. CDR3 length: 14 amino acids.

To note about this clone: Other DNA sequences in the sample encode the same CDR3. V usage is TRBV27 and J usage is TRBJ2-7; D ambiguous. V shed 2 bases and J shed 3 bases, with 8 bases lying between them. CDR3 length: 13 amino acids. Germline CDR1 and CDR2: MNHEY and SMNVEV (reference sequence). Written as DNA, the CDR3 is TGTGCCAGCAGTTTAAGCGCCAGCTACGAGCAGTACTTC. Residues: CASSLSASYEQYF.

This sequence joins TRBV11-2 and TRBJ2-1, with 7 bases that match TRBD2. Trimming cost V 3 bases and J 3 bases; bases outside gene matches: 8. The CDR3 runs 16 residues. Germline loops: CDR1 SGHAT, CDR2 FQNNGV. The DNA of the CDR3 is TGTGCCAGCAGCTTCCCCCCTAGCGGAGACTACAATGAGCAGTTCTTC. Amino acids: CASSFPPSGDYNEQFF.

The CDR3 DNA sequence: TGTGCCAGCAGCCCGACAGACCACAATGAGCAGTTCTTC. Its protein product is CASSPTDHNEQFF. The rearrangement joins TRBV6-1 to TRBJ2-1; D possibly corresponds to TRBD1 (5 bases). The CDR3 contains 13 residues. The ends were cut back, 6 bases at V and 5 bases at J, with 11 bases in the middle. Germline CDR1 reads MNHNS; CDR2 reads SASEGT.

The J gene is TRBJ2-1, the V gene TRBV19, with 10 bases aligning to TRBD2. V shed 7 bases and J 10 bases; nucleotides not matched to a gene: 13. Germline V gives CDR1 LNHDA, CDR2 SQIVND (reference sequence). The CDR3 contains 15 residues. CDR3 region: CASTHSGGQGREQFF. In DNA form, the CDR3 reads TGTGCCAGTACTCATAGCGGGGGGCAAGGGCGAGAGCAGTTCTTC.

The V gene is TRBV12-5, the J gene TRBJ2-3, with D possibly being TRBD1 (6 bases). This CDR3 comprises 15 residues. Trimming removed 0 bases at V and 2 bases at J, with 9 bases between. Germline V gene data show CDR1 as LGHNT and CDR2 as FRNRAP. The CDR3 bases are TGTGCTAGTGGTTTGGTCACAGGGTACACAGATACGCAGTATTTT. As protein: CASGLVTGYTDTQYF.

J is TRBJ1-1 and V is TRBV5-1, with a tentative D call TRBD1 (6 bases). Germline assignment: CDR1 SGHRS and CDR2 YFSETQ. Trimming stripped 0 bases from V and 3 bases from J, with 9 bases between. The CDR3 runs to 14 residues. The CDR3 DNA is TGCGCCAGCAGCTTGGAGGAGGGGGACACTGAAGCTTTCTTT. The encoded protein is CASSLEEGDTEAFF.

This clone came up a few times. V and J are TRBV5-1 and TRBJ1-1; 7 nucleotides match TRBD1. After removal of 0 bases from V and 0 bases from J, the junction contained 8 bases not matched to a gene. The CDR3 extends over 17 amino acids. CDR1 and CDR2 (germline): SGHRS, YFSETQ. The CDR3 protein is CASSLGQGGGMNTEAFF. In DNA, the CDR3 is TGCGCCAGCAGCTTGGGACAGGGAGGCGGAATGAACACTGAAGCTTTCTTT.

The chain carries TRBV7-2 and TRBJ2-3; D gene ambiguous. Germline loops: CDR1 SGHTA, CDR2 FQGNSA. There are 12 residues in the CDR3. V dropped 2 bases and J dropped 4 bases, with 4 bases sitting between them. Written as DNA, the CDR3 is TGTGCCAGCAGCTTACTTGCAGATACGCAGTATTTT. Translation: CASSLLADTQYF.

V gene TRBV7-2 combines with J gene TRBJ2-3, with 9 bases that match TRBD2. The V gene's germline CDR1 is SGHTA and CDR2 FQGNSA. V lost 1 base to trimming and J lost 5 bases; unmatched junction nucleotides: 4. The CDR3 spans 15 residues. The CDR3 region has the DNA TGTGCCAGCAGCTTAGTGCGGGAGGGCCTAGATACGCAGTATTTT. Protein: CASSLVREGLDTQYF.

This rearrangement joins TRBV9 to TRBJ1-1; no clear D gene. Trimming took 2 bases from V and 1 from J, leaving 9 bases between them. The germline CDR1 and CDR2 sequences are SGDLS and YYNGEE. The CDR3 covers 14 residues. CDR3 sequence (DNA): TGTGCCAGCAGCGTCCGTCAGGAGAACACTGAAGCTTTCTTT. This sequence encodes CASSVRQENTEAFF.

This chain uses TRBV21-1 with TRBJ1-6. TRBV21-1 is noted as a pseudogene. The CDR3 runs to 21 residues. CDR3 in amino acids: CASSKGNAWGAPSSYNSPLHF. Written as DNA, the CDR3 is TGTGCCAGCAGCAAAGGAAATGCGTGGGGGGCCCCGAGCTCCTATAATTCACCCCTCCACTTT.

CDR3 loop: CASSIMGDSYEQYF. CDR3 DNA: TGTGCCAGTAGTATAATGGGGGACTCCTACGAGCAGTACTTC. V usage is TRBV19 and J usage is TRBJ2-7; D may be TRBD1 or TRBD2 (5 bases each). Trimming cost V 2 bases and J 0 bases, with 8 bases left between them. From germline, CDR1 is LNHDA and CDR2 SQIVND (reference sequence). This CDR3 comprises 14 residues. Based on the CDR3 plus reference TRBV19 and TRBJ2-7, the full variable domain is DGGITQSPKYLFRKEGQNVTLSCEQNLNHDAMYWYRQDPGQGLRLIYYSQIVNDFQKGDIAEGYSVSREKKESFPLTVTSAQKNPTAFYLCASSIMGDSYEQYFGPGTRLTVT.